This is a list of T cell receptor beta chains from one sample in a study of blood T cell repertoires in COVID-19. Method: immunoSEQ multiplex PCR; TCRdb's copy keeps in-frame clones and lacks some. The data contain about 210,000 clones, roughly 78% of them singletons. Sequenced sample: peripheral blood. The receptors were sampled from a woman aged 40 to 50 with acute or convalescent COVID-19. Each CDR3 is given with its conserved first and last residue. Fields, in order: CDR3 protein, CDR3 DNA, clone size, V gene, J gene, D gene. D genes are given only for firm matches. Clone size, where shown, is once, few, many, or a class for clones that have expanded.

cdr3_aa: CASSIRGSGSSYEQYF
cdr3_nt: TGTGCCAGTAGTATTCGCGGTAGCGGGAGCTCCTACGAGCAGTACTTC
clone_size: -
v_call: TRBV19
j_call: TRBJ2-7
d_call: TRBD2

cdr3_aa: CASSSGTFYQPQHF
cdr3_nt: TGTGCCAGCAGCTCCGGGACATTTTATCAGCCCCAGCATTTT
clone_size: -
v_call: TRBV6-5
j_call: TRBJ1-5
d_call: -

cdr3_aa: CASSQDPGQGARGYTF
cdr3_nt: TGTGCCAGCAGCCAAGACCCGGGACAGGGGGCGCGTGGCTACACCTTC
clone_size: -
v_call: TRBV4-2
j_call: TRBJ1-2
d_call: TRBD1

cdr3_aa: CASSLDPPQGAYEQYF
cdr3_nt: TGTGCCAGCAGCTTGGATCCCCCACAGGGAGCCTACGAGCAGTACTTC
clone_size: -
v_call: TRBV5-4
j_call: TRBJ2-7
d_call: -

cdr3_aa: CASSQDRGISYGYTF
cdr3_nt: TGTGCCAGCAGCCAAGATCGGGGAATATCCTATGGCTACACCTTC
clone_size: -
v_call: TRBV14
j_call: TRBJ1-2
d_call: -

cdr3_aa: CASSDSRLEQFF
cdr3_nt: TGTGCCAGCAGTGATTCCCGGTTGGAGCAGTTCTTC
clone_size: few
v_call: TRBV6-1
j_call: TRBJ2-1
d_call: -

cdr3_aa: CASSSRLAGGADTQYF
cdr3_nt: TGTGCCAGCAGCTCCCGACTAGCGGGGGGCGCAGATACGCAGTATTTT
clone_size: -
v_call: TRBV9
j_call: TRBJ2-3
d_call: TRBD2

cdr3_aa: CASSAGLAPLLGPSYEQYF
cdr3_nt: TGCGCCAGCAGCGCGGGACTAGCCCCACTACTAGGCCCATCCTACGAGCAGTACTTC
clone_size: -
v_call: TRBV5-1
j_call: TRBJ2-7
d_call: TRBD2

cdr3_aa: CASSEGVNYGYTF
cdr3_nt: TGTGCCAGTAGTGAGGGGGTTAACTATGGCTACACCTTC
clone_size: once
v_call: TRBV19
j_call: TRBJ1-2
d_call: -

cdr3_aa: CASSSRLVVYNEQFF
cdr3_nt: TGTGCCAGCAGCTCAAGACTAGTTGTTTACAATGAGCAGTTCTTC
clone_size: few
v_call: TRBV5-5
j_call: TRBJ2-1
d_call: -

cdr3_aa: CASSLARFTGTGDNTQYF
cdr3_nt: TGTGCCAGCAGCTTAGCCCGGTTTACCGGGACAGGGGATAATACGCAGTATTTT
clone_size: -
v_call: TRBV11-3
j_call: TRBJ2-3
d_call: TRBD1

cdr3_aa: CASSPRGLDGNTIYF
cdr3_nt: TGTGCCAGCAGCCCCAGGGGGCTTGATGGAAACACCATATATTTT
clone_size: -
v_call: TRBV7-8
j_call: TRBJ1-3
d_call: TRBD1

cdr3_aa: CASSLNSGRRTDTQYF
cdr3_nt: TGTGCCAGCAGCCTGAATAGCGGGAGGAGGACAGATACGCAGTATTTT
clone_size: -
v_call: TRBV7-6
j_call: TRBJ2-3
d_call: TRBD2

cdr3_aa: CASSQYRDRGNYGYTF
cdr3_nt: TGTGCCAGCAGTCAATACCGGGACAGGGGCAACTATGGCTACACCTTC
clone_size: -
v_call: TRBV13
j_call: TRBJ1-2
d_call: TRBD1

cdr3_aa: CASNPTSGGLGAGTQYF
cdr3_nt: TGTGCCAGCAACCCGACTAGCGGGGGGCTGGGGGCAGGGACCCAGTACTTC
clone_size: -
v_call: TRBV2
j_call: TRBJ2-5
d_call: TRBD2

cdr3_aa: CASLIWGQNNTEAFF
cdr3_nt: TGTGCAAGTCTTATATGGGGACAGAACAACACTGAAGCTTTCTTT
clone_size: few
v_call: TRBV12-2
j_call: TRBJ1-1
d_call: -